The 20 T cell receptor beta chains below all came from one sample that was sequenced in a study of regulatory T cells in long-lasting Graves disease. HTBI primers from iRepertoire and Arm-PCR of CDR3 regions yielded the TCR beta libraries. One entry per CDR3 protein, called by TCRdb with MiXCR from the multiplex PCR reads. The data contain some 440,000 distinct CDR3 sequences, 20% of them singletons. Described time point: persistent/refractory GD, antithyroid drugs over 5 years with positive TRAb. From RNA extracted from PBMCs, the TCR library was made. This material consisted of peripheral blood mononuclear cells (PBMCs), taken when the disease was refractory, from a patient treated with antithyroid drugs. These receptors all come from a female donor with Graves disease.

This clonotype was seen more than once but under ten times. The rearrangement uses TRBV6-1 and TRBJ2-5; 7 bases are shared with TRBD2. V was pared by 5 bases and J by 5 bases, with 11 bases of the junction left unmatched. The CDR3 is 15 amino acids. Germline CDR1 MNHNS, CDR2 SASEGT. The CDR3 nucleotides read TGTGCCAGCAGTCCTTATGGGGACGGGAGGGAGACCCAGTACTTC. This gives the protein CASSPYGDGRETQYF.

This clonotype was recorded at least ten times. J is TRBJ1-1 and V is TRBV28, with D possibly TRBD1 on 5 matching bases. V lost 6 bases, J lost 7 bases, and 18 bases lay in between. This CDR3 contains 14 residues. Germline CDR1 reads MDHEN; CDR2 reads SYDVKM. Here the CDR3 DNA reads TGTGCCAGCAGACAAGACAGTGGGTCGTATGAAGCTTTCTTT. Translated, it gives CASRQDSGSYEAFF. Combining the CDR3 with reference TRBV28 and TRBJ1-1 gives the whole variable domain DVKVTQSSRYLVKRTGEKVFLECVQDMDHENMFWYRQDPGLGLRLIYFSYDVKMKEKGDIPEGYSVSREKKERFSLILESASTNQTSMYLCASRQDSGSYEAFFGQGTRLTVV.

CDR3 region: CAWSPTGVSETQYF. The DNA of the CDR3 is TGTGCCTGGAGCCCTACCGGGGTATCAGAGACCCAGTACTTC. The J gene is TRBJ2-5, the V gene TRBV30; TRBD2 might be the D (5 bases). This CDR3 region has 14 residues. Trimming stripped 3 bases from V and 4 bases from J, with 15 bases between. Germline V gene sequence: CDR1 GTSNPN, CDR2 SVGIG (reference sequence).

Written as DNA, the CDR3 is TGCAGTGCTAGCGGCGGCCCTAGCGGGCGAGGGCAGTACTTC. Residues: CSASGGPSGRGQYF. J is TRBJ2-7 and V is TRBV20-1, with 8 bases matching TRBD2. The V gene's germline CDR1 is DFQATT and CDR2 SNEGSKA (reference sequence). The length of the CDR3 is 14 residues. Unmatched junction bases numbered 13, after V lost 3 bases and J lost 9 bases.

This clonotype appeared many times. V usage is TRBV4-2 and J usage is TRBJ2-7; D is unresolved. The V end lost 0 bases, the J end lost 7 bases, and 13 bases lay between the germline ends. The V gene's germline CDR1 is LGHNA and CDR2 YNFKEQ. CDR3 size: 14 residues. The DNA of the CDR3 is TGTGCCAGCAGCCAAGAGGTAGGCCCGTGGGAGCAGTACTTC. Its protein is CASSQEVGPWEQYF.

This clonotype was recorded a few times. CDR3 protein: CASSITGLAKNIQYF. The CDR3 DNA sequence: TGCGCCAGCAGTATTACAGGTTTAGCCAAAAACATTCAGTACTTC. The V and J genes are TRBV10-2 and TRBJ2-4, with D perhaps matching TRBD1 (5 bases). Germline V gene lookup returns CDR1 WSHSY and CDR2 SAAADI. V lost 5 bases and J lost 0, with 11 bases in between. The CDR3 runs to 15 residues.

This sequence joins TRBV28 and TRBJ1-1; no clear D gene. The CDR3 is 12 residues long. The ends were cut back, 6 bases at V and 11 bases at J, with 16 bases in the middle. CDR1 and CDR2 (germline): MDHEN, SYDVKM. The CDR3 protein is CASSSRPPWAFF. For the CDR3, the DNA is TGTGCCAGCAGCTCTCGGCCACCTTGGGCTTTCTTT.

This clonotype was recorded a few times. V usage is TRBV27 and J usage is TRBJ2-7; D may be TRBD2 (5 bases). Germline lookup yields CDR1 MNHEY and CDR2 SMNVEV (reference sequence). The ends were cut back, 6 bases at V and 0 bases at J, with 15 bases in the middle. The CDR3 covers 15 residues. The CDR3, as DNA: TGTGCCAGCAGCCCCGCTAGCTCCCACTCCTACGAGCAGTACTTC. Translation gives CASSPASSHSYEQYF.

The sample holds one count of this clonotype. The chain joins TRBV5-4 to TRBJ2-4; D might be TRBD1 or TRBD2, each matching 5 bases. The CDR3 runs 18 residues. Trimming took off 0 bases at V and 2 bases at J, with 18 bases between the two ends. The V gene's germline CDR1 is SGHNT and CDR2 YYREEE (reference sequence). In DNA form, the CDR3 reads TGTGCCAGCAGCTTGGCTGGGTTGGGGGATCGGTCCAAAAACATTCAGTACTTC. Its translation: CASSLAGLGDRSKNIQYF.

In its sample, this clonotype was seen once. The conserved phenylalanine or tryptophan normally closing the CDR3 is absent here, so this likely arose from a read error. The rearrangement uses TRBV2 and TRBJ2-7; D may be TRBD1 or TRBD2 (5 bases each). This CDR3 has 13 residues. CDR1 is SNHLY, CDR2 FYNNEI, per germline. The ends were cut back, 6 bases at V and 2 bases at J, with 11 bases in the middle. CDR3 nucleotide sequence: TGTGCCAGCAGGGCAGGGAGCACCTACGAGCAGTACCTC. Its protein is CASRAGSTYEQYL.

Regarding this clonotype: With a much larger clone just one base away, this may be a read error. CDR3 region: CASSYGGLIALF. DNA for the CDR3: TGTGCCAGCAGTTACGGAGGGTTGATCGCTCTCTTT. V usage is TRBV6-5 and J usage is TRBJ1-1, with D hard to call. CDR3 length equals 12 residues. Per germline, CDR1 MNHEY and CDR2 SVGAGI.

This clonotype was counted between two and nine times. This chain connects TRBV6-2 or TRBV6-3 to TRBJ1-2, with a possible D match to TRBD1 (5 bases). Trimming removed 6 bases from V and 4 bases from J, with 18 bases in between. This CDR3 is 15 amino acids long. Germline V gene data show CDR1 as MNHEY and CDR2 as SVGEGT. The CDR3 spells CASSSFLTAGYGYTF. The CDR3 DNA reads as TGTGCCAGCAGCTCATTCTTGACAGCGGGCTATGGCTACACCTTC.

The chain has TRBV3-1 and TRBJ2-1; TRBD2 aligns across 12 bases. Looked up from germline, CDR1 is LGHDT and CDR2 is YNNKEL (reference sequence). The CDR3 totals 15 residues. The V segment lost 4 bases and the J segment 5 bases; nucleotides outside the gene matches: 3. CDR3 in amino acids: CASSLRTSGNNEQFF. In nucleotides, the CDR3 is TGTGCCAGCAGCCTCCGGACTAGCGGGAACAATGAGCAGTTCTTC.

This clonotype was picked up many times. The CDR3 DNA is TGTGCCTGGAGTGTCCGACGCCCTAGCGGGAGAGGATACGAGCAGTACTTC. Its translation is CAWSVRRPSGRGYEQYF. The rearrangement joins TRBV30 to TRBJ2-7; 10 nucleotides agree with TRBD2. V was pared by 0 bases and J by 4 bases, with 12 bases of the junction left unmatched. CDR3 length: 17 amino acids. Germline V gene sequence: CDR1 GTSNPN, CDR2 SVGIG (reference sequence).

This clonotype has more than one count but fewer than ten. The genes are TRBV9 and TRBJ1-2; D is possibly TRBD1 (6 bases). The germline CDR1 and CDR2 sequences are SGDLS and YYNGEE. The CDR3 loop spans 15 amino acids. V lost 3 bases, J lost 4 bases, and 16 bases lay in between. The DNA for the CDR3 is TGTGCCAGCAGCGGGACCGGGACACCAACCTATGGCTACACCTTC. Protein product: CASSGTGTPTYGYTF.

In this sample, this clonotype turned up once. This chain links TRBV12-3 or TRBV12-4 with TRBJ2-1; the match to TRBD1 covers 7 bases. V was pared by 10 bases and J by 9 bases, with 9 bases of the junction left unmatched. This CDR3 region has 12 residues. The CDR3 bases are TGTGCCATCAAAACAGGGGATAGTGAGCAGTTCTTC. Translated, it gives CAIKTGDSEQFF.

This clonotype has only a few counts. The chain has TRBV28 and TRBJ2-7, with D possibly TRBD1 on 5 matching bases. The germline V and J ends were trimmed by 7 bases and 8 bases, with 12 bases remaining between them. CDR1 is MDHEN, CDR2 SYDVKM, per germline. This CDR3 is 11 amino acids long. The CDR3 loop is CASTNSGKQYF. In DNA form, the CDR3 reads TGTGCCAGCACAAACTCAGGGAAGCAGTACTTC.

In this sample, this clonotype turned up a few times. The chain is built from TRBV6-5 and TRBJ1-1; possible D gene TRBD1, 6 bases. The CDR3 spans 18 residues. Germline CDR1 is MNHEY and CDR2 is SVGAGI. The germline V and J ends were trimmed by 0 bases and 1 base, with 18 bases remaining between them. As DNA, the CDR3 is TGTGCCAGCAGTTACTCGAGTTTGGGACATTTGGGGAACACTGAAGCTTTCTTT. Amino acid sequence: CASSYSSLGHLGNTEAFF.

This clonotype has just one count. The chain combines TRBV5-1 with TRBJ1-2; no reliable D call. Between the trimmed V and J ends, which lost 5 bases and 11 bases, there was a span of 19 bases. The CDR3 length is 13 residues. Germline values: CDR1 SGHRS, CDR2 YFSETQ. CDR3 sequence: CASRGEMHAWYTF. The CDR3 DNA reads TGCGCCAGCAGGGGAGAGATGCATGCGTGGTACACCTTC.

This clonotype was seen ten or more times. V usage is TRBV2 and J usage is TRBJ1-1; tentative D call: TRBD1 (5 bases). The germline V and J ends were trimmed by 8 bases and 4 bases, with 17 bases remaining between them. CDR3 length equals 14 residues. Germline assignment: CDR1 SNHLY and CDR2 FYNNEI. The CDR3: CASGAEGIGTEAFF. CDR3 DNA: TGTGCCAGCGGGGCGGAGGGGATCGGCACTGAAGCTTTCTTT. The variable domain in full, completed from reference TRBV2 and TRBJ1-1, reads EPEVTQTPSHQVTQMGQEVILRCVPISNHLYFYWYRQILGQKVEFLVSFYNNEISEKSEIFDDQFSVERPDGSNFTLKIRSTKLEDSAMYFCASGAEGIGTEAFFGQGTRLTVV.